The 27 T cell receptor beta chains reported below all come from one sample, sequenced in a study of T cells in narcolepsy. Method: immunoSEQ multiplex PCR; TCRdb's copy keeps in-frame clones and lacks some. Among around 30,000 clones listed, around four fifths were seen once. Sequencing was carried out using CD45RA- memory CD4+ T cells from PBMCs. The receptors stem from a human donor with narcolepsy.

The V gene is TRBV2, the J gene TRBJ1-4, with 7 bases matching TRBD1. From germline, CDR1 is SNHLY and CDR2 FYNNEI. The CDR3 runs 14 residues. The V segment lost 6 bases and the J segment 0 bases; nucleotides outside the gene matches: 1. In nucleotides, the CDR3 is TGTGCCAGCAGGGGGACAGCAACTAATGAAAAACTGTTTTTT. Encoded protein: CASRGTATNEKLFF. The whole variable domain, filled in from reference TRBV2 and TRBJ1-4, reads EPEVTQTPSHQVTQMGQEVILRCVPISNHLYFYWYRQILGQKVEFLVSFYNNEISEKSEIFDDQFSVERPDGSNFTLKIRSTKLEDSAMYFCASRGTATNEKLFFGSGTQLSVL.

The rearrangement joins TRBV4-3 to TRBJ2-3; D possibly corresponds to TRBD2 (6 bases). The CDR3 extends over 15 amino acids. The germline V gene has CDR1 LGHNA and CDR2 YSLEER. Trimming took off 0 bases at V and 0 bases at J, with 7 bases between the two ends. CDR3 residues: CASSQEGTSTDTQYF. CDR3 DNA: TGCGCCAGCAGCCAAGAAGGGACTAGCACAGATACGCAGTATTTT.

The rearrangement links TRBV7-7 to TRBJ2-5; TRBD2 agrees at 7 bases. The CDR3 length is 16 residues. CDR1 is SSHAT and CDR2 is FNYEAQ in the germline V gene (reference sequence). Trimming removed 4 bases from V and 0 bases from J; junction bases left unmatched: 8. CDR3 in amino acids: CASSSHWAGDQETQYF. CDR3 sequence (DNA): TGTGCCAGCAGCTCCCACTGGGCGGGGGACCAAGAGACCCAGTACTTC.

The CDR3 nucleotides are TGTGCCAGCAGCAGGGTGGGGGCCTACGAGCAGTACTTC. As protein: CASSRVGAYEQYF. The chain links TRBV5-4 to TRBJ2-7, with D tentatively TRBD1 or TRBD2 (5 bases each). Per the germline V gene, CDR1 is SGHNT and CDR2 is YYREEE (reference sequence). CDR3 length: 13 residues. Deletions cut 4 bases from V and 2 bases from J, with 10 bases between.

The chain carries TRBV19 and TRBJ2-1, with a tentative D call TRBD1 (6 bases). This CDR3 spans 11 amino acids. CDR1 LNHDA and CDR2 SQIVND come from the germline V gene (reference sequence). Trimming took 6 bases from V and 8 from J, leaving 8 bases between them. The CDR3 nucleotides are TGTGCCAGTAGGCAGGGGTATGAGCAGTTCTTC. It specifies CASRQGYEQFF.

CDR3 residues: CASSGRTGTPGELFF. CDR3 coding DNA: TGTGCCAGCAGCGGGCGGACAGGGACCCCCGGGGAGCTGTTTTTT. The J gene is TRBJ2-2, the V gene TRBV21-1; whether TRBD1, the table's D call, matches the DNA was not checked. TRBV21-1 is tagged as a pseudogene. This CDR3 contains 15 residues.

This chain links TRBV6-1 with TRBJ1-1; TRBD1 matches 7 bases. With V trimmed by 2 bases and J by 0 bases, 21 bases remained unmatched. From germline, CDR1 is MNHNS and CDR2 SASEGT. The CDR3 sequence is 21 residues long. The CDR3 DNA reads TGTGCCAGCAGTGAACGGGAGGGGAGAGGACAGGTCATCAACATGAACACTGAAGCTTTCTTT. Translated: CASSEREGRGQVINMNTEAFF.

The chain is built from TRBV6-6 and TRBJ2-2; the D gene is possibly TRBD2 (6 bases). V was pared by 4 bases and J by 3 bases, with 9 bases between. The CDR3 is made up of 14 amino acids. Germline V lookup: CDR1 MNHNY, CDR2 SVGAGI (reference sequence). CDR3 DNA sequence: TGTGCCAGCAGTTTGGGGGGTTACACCGGGGAGCTGTTTTTT. This sequence encodes CASSLGGYTGELFF.

The CDR3 loop reads CASSFTGINSYNEQFF. For the CDR3, the DNA is TGTGCCAGCAGTTTTACAGGGATAAACTCCTACAATGAGCAGTTCTTC. This chain uses TRBV27 with TRBJ2-1, with D possibly TRBD1 on 6 matching bases. CDR3 length: 16 residues. V lost 3 bases to trimming and J lost 0 bases, with 12 bases between them. Germline-derived CDR1 and CDR2 are MNHEY and SMNVEV (reference sequence).

The chain recombines TRBV6-1 with TRBJ2-3; D ambiguous. Germline V gives CDR1 MNHNS, CDR2 SASEGT. CDR3 length equals 15 residues. The germline V and J ends were trimmed by 6 bases and 1 base, with 14 bases remaining between them. The chain's CDR3 is CASRSQLDGTDTQYF. CDR3 coding DNA: TGTGCCAGCAGGAGTCAGTTGGATGGCACAGATACGCAGTATTTT.

The gene calls are TRBV9 and TRBJ2-6; a possible D gene is TRBD2 (5 bases). Germline CDR1 SGDLS, CDR2 YYNGEE. The CDR3 totals 16 residues. V was clipped by 0 bases and J by 0 bases, with 7 bases between them. CDR3 nucleotides: TGTGCCAGCAGCGTAGGAGGGAGCTCTGGGGCCAACGTCCTGACTTTC. Amino acids: CASSVGGSSGANVLTF.

The chain has TRBV5-8 and TRBJ2-5; TRBD1 or TRBD2 may be the D gene (5 bases each). The ends were cut back, 5 bases at V and 5 bases at J, with 25 bases in the middle. This CDR3 contains 17 residues. Germline V gene lookup returns CDR1 SGHTS and CDR2 YDEGEE. CDR3 protein: CASRSSVGAGRGETQYF. CDR3 coding DNA: TGTGCCAGCAGATCATCCGTAGGGGCAGGGCGAGGGGAGACCCAGTACTTC. The complete variable domain, with remaining parts taken from reference TRBV5-8 and TRBJ2-5, reads EAGVTQSPTHLIKTRGQQATLRCSPISGHTSVYWYQQALGLGLQFLLWYDEGEERNRGNFPPRFSGRQFPNYSSELNVNALELEDSALYLCASRSSVGAGRGETQYFGPGTRLLVL.

The chain employs TRBV30 and TRBJ2-3, with D tentatively TRBD2 (6 bases). V was clipped by 0 bases and J by 6 bases, with 7 bases between them. Germline V gives CDR1 GTSNPN, CDR2 SVGIG (reference sequence). This CDR3 comprises 12 residues. This chain's CDR3 is CAWSVAGDTQYF. CDR3 sequence (DNA): TGTGCCTGGAGTGTCGCGGGGGATACGCAGTATTTT. Variable domain in full (rest from reference TRBV30 and TRBJ2-3): SQTIHQWPATLVQPVGSPLSLECTVEGTSNPNLYWYRQAAGRGLQLLFYSVGIGQISSEVPQNLSASRPQDRQFILSSKKLLLSDSGFYLCAWSVAGDTQYFGPGTRLTVL.

About this clone itself: Relative to the germline gene, one junction end is altered; a read error may explain this. The J gene is TRBJ2-1, the V gene TRBV18; a weak D match, TRBD1 (5 bases). The CDR3 consists of 16 residues. Germline loops: CDR1 KGHSH, CDR2 LQKENI. This CDR3 is CASSPPQGILDNEQFF. The CDR3 DNA is TGTGCCAGCTCGCCACCCCAGGGAATTTTGGACAATGAGCAGTTCTTC.

The rearrangement joins TRBV18 to TRBJ1-5; 7 bases align to TRBD1. The germline V gene has CDR1 KGHSH and CDR2 LQKENI. The junction had 11 bases not matched to a gene; V was cut back by 4 bases and J by 2 bases. The CDR3 sequence is 17 residues long. The CDR3 spells CASSHTTGANGNQPQHF. DNA for the CDR3: TGTGCCAGCTCACACACTACAGGGGCGAATGGCAATCAGCCCCAGCATTTT.

The genes are TRBV6-5 and TRBJ2-1, with 8 nucleotides matching TRBD2. The CDR3 is 14 residues long. Germline CDR1 is MNHEY and CDR2 is SVGAGI. V lost 5 bases to trimming and J lost 6 bases; unmatched junction nucleotides: 6. CDR3 region: CASSRTGLANEQFF. CDR3 DNA sequence: TGTGCCAGCAGTCGGACCGGACTAGCCAATGAGCAGTTCTTC.

Only one count was recorded for this clone. The V call is TRBV7-9, the J call TRBJ2-7; possibly TRBD1 for D (6 bases). This CDR3 contains 14 residues. Germline values: CDR1 SEHNR, CDR2 FQNEAQ (reference sequence). The V and J ends lost 5 bases and 6 bases respectively, with 17 bases between them. The CDR3 protein is CASSPLGRGSEQYF. The DNA of the CDR3 is TGTGCCAGCAGCCCGCTGGGCAGGGGCAGCGAGCAGTACTTC.

The V call is TRBV6-1, the J call TRBJ2-1; 10 positions agree with TRBD2. Trimming cost V 2 bases and J 10 bases; bases outside gene matches: 5. The CDR3 covers 14 residues. From germline, CDR1 is MNHNS and CDR2 SASEGT. The DNA of the CDR3 is TGTGCCAGCAGTGAACTAGCGGGGGCCGGGGAGCAGTTCTTC. Its translation is CASSELAGAGEQFF.

This chain joins TRBV5-4 and TRBJ1-2; 8 bases are a match to TRBD1. Per germline, CDR1 SGHNT and CDR2 YYREEE (reference sequence). This CDR3 is built from 16 residues. J was trimmed by 2 bases and V by 1 base; bases with no gene match: 7. CDR3 protein: CASSLLSGGLNYGYTF. The CDR3 DNA reads as TGTGCCAGCAGCTTGTTGTCAGGGGGCTTGAACTATGGCTACACCTTC.

The V gene is TRBV7-9, the J gene TRBJ1-1; D is perhaps TRBD1 (5 bases). The germline V and J ends were trimmed by 3 bases and 4 bases, with 12 bases remaining between them. The CDR3 is 14 amino acids. The germline gives CDR1 SEHNR, CDR2 FQNEAQ (reference sequence). CDR3 DNA: TGTGCCAGCAGCTTCCAATCGGGGCTCACTGAAGCTTTCTTT. Its translation: CASSFQSGLTEAFF.

This chain joins TRBV11-3 and TRBJ2-1; 12 positions match TRBD2. The germline V gene has CDR1 SGHNT and CDR2 YENEEA. The CDR3 sequence is 18 residues long. Trimming cost V 5 bases and J 6 bases; bases outside gene matches: 14. The CDR3 nucleotides are TGTGCCAGCAGCCCCATACCATTACTAGCGGGGGGAACCAATGAGCAGTTCTTC. Protein product: CASSPIPLLAGGTNEQFF.

The chain joins TRBV7-8 to TRBJ2-7; possible D gene TRBD1, 5 bases. The CDR3 totals 13 residues. V shed 2 bases and J shed 7 bases, with 12 bases lying between them. From germline, CDR1 is SGHVS and CDR2 FQNEAQ. CDR3 loop: CASSLKAGSEQYF. The DNA of the CDR3 is TGTGCCAGCAGCTTAAAGGCAGGGTCTGAGCAGTACTTC. The full variable domain, its missing parts supplied by reference TRBV7-8 and TRBJ2-7, is GAGVSQSPRYKVAKRGQDVALRCDPISGHVSLFWYQQALGQGPEFLTYFQNEAQLDKSGLPSDRFFAERPEGSVSTLKIQRTQQEDSAVYLCASSLKAGSEQYFGPGTRLTVT.

The chain employs TRBV29-1 and TRBJ2-3; D gene uncertain. CDR1 and CDR2 from the germline V gene are SQVTM and ANQGSEA. Trimming removed 4 bases at V and 6 bases at J, with 8 bases between. The CDR3 sequence is 11 residues long. CDR3 nucleotides: TGCAGCGTTGCTTCCCCCGATACGCAGTATTTT. Its protein product is CSVASPDTQYF.

V gene TRBV29-1 combines with J gene TRBJ2-3; D is possibly TRBD1 (5 bases). Germline lookup yields CDR1 SQVTM and CDR2 ANQGSEA. There are 12 residues in the CDR3. The V end was cut by 4 bases, the J end by 5 bases, with 10 bases between. The CDR3 here is CSVVQVEDTQYF. The CDR3 DNA is TGCAGCGTTGTACAGGTAGAAGATACGCAGTATTTT.

This clone was recorded a few times. The chain combines TRBV7-9 with TRBJ1-1; D is possibly TRBD1 (5 bases). Trimming took 1 base from V and 4 from J, leaving 10 bases between them. CDR1 is SEHNR and CDR2 is FQNEAQ in the germline V gene (reference sequence). The CDR3 spans 14 residues. The CDR3 loop reads CASSLEIGGTEAFF. In DNA, the CDR3 is TGTGCCAGCAGCTTAGAAATTGGGGGCACTGAAGCTTTCTTT.

The chain employs TRBV7-6 and TRBJ1-3; no clear D gene. This CDR3 has 14 amino acids. The V end lost 1 base, the J end lost 4 bases, and 8 bases lay between the germline ends. Germline-derived CDR1 and CDR2 are SGHVS and FNYEAQ. This CDR3 is CASSLGGFGNTIYF. CDR3 in DNA: TGTGCCAGCAGCTTAGGAGGATTCGGAAACACCATATATTTT.

The chain is built from TRBV19 and TRBJ2-2; D is unclear. CDR3 size: 14 residues. The V gene lost 0 bases and the J gene lost 1 base, with 3 bases spanning the gap. The germline gives CDR1 LNHDA, CDR2 SQIVND (reference sequence). The CDR3 sequence is CASSIERNTGELFF. CDR3 DNA sequence: TGTGCCAGTAGTATAGAGCGGAACACCGGGGAGCTGTTTTTT.